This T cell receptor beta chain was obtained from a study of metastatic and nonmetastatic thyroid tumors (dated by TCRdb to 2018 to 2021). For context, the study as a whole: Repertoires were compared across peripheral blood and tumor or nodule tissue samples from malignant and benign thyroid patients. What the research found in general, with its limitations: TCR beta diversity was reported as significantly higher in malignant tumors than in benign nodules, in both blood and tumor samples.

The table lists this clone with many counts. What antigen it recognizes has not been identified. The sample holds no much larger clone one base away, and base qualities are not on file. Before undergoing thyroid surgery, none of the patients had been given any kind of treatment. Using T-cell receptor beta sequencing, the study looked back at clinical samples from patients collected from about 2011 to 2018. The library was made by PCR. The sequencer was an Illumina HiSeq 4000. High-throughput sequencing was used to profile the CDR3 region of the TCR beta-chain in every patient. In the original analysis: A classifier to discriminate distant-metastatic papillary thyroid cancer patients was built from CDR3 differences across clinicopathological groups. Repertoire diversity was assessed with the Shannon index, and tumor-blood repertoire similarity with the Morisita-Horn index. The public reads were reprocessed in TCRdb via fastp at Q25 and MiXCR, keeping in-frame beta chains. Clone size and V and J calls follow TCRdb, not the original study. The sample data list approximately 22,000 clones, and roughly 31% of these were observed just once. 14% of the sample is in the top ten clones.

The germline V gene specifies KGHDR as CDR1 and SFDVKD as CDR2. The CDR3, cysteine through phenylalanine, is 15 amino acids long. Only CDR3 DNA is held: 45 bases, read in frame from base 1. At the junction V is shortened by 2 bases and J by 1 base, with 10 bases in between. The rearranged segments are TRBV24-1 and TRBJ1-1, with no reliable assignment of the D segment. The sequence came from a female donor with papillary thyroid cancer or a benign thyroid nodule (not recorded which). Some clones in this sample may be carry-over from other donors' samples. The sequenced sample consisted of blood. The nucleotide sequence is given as TGTGCCACCAGTGATTCGGCAGGACCGAACACTGAAGCTTTCTTT. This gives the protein CATSDSAGPNTEAFF.